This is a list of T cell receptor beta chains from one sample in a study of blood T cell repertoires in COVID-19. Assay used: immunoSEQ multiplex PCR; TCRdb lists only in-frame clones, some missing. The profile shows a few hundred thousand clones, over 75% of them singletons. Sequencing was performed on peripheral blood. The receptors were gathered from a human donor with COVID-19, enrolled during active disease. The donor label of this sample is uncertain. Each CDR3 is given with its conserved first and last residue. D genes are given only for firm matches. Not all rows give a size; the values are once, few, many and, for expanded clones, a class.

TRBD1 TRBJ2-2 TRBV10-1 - TGCGCCAGCAGCGCCGGGACAGGGCTGCCCGGGGAGCTGTTTTTT CASSAGTGLPGELFF
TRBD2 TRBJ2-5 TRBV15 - TGTGCCACCAGGCGGGGGTATGAAGAGACCCAGTACTTC CATRRGYEETQYF
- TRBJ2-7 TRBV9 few TGTGCCAGCAGCCAGGGGTCAGCGGAGACCTACGAGCAGTACTTC CASSQGSAETYEQYF
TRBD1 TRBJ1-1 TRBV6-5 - TGTGCCAGCAGCATGGACAGGTTTTCTGAAGCTTTCTTT CASSMDRFSEAFF
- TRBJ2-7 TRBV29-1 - TGCAGCGTTGAGGGGAGCTACGAGCAGTACTTC CSVEGSYEQYF
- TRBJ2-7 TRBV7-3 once TGTGCCAGCAGCTTATACCAGAGGCCCTACGAGCAGTACTTC CASSLYQRPYEQYF
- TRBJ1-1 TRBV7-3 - TGTGCCAGCAGCATAGACAGGTCGAGCACTGAAGCTTTCTTT CASSIDRSSTEAFF
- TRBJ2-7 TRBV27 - TGTGCCAGCAGTTTAAGGGGGGGGTACGAGCAGTACTTC CASSLRGGYEQYF
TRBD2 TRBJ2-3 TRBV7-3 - TGTGCCAGCAGCCTTAAAACAGCGGGAGGGGGCACAGATACGCAGTATTTT CASSLKTAGGGTDTQYF
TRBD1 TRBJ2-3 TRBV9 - TGTGCCAGCAGCCCCCGACAGGGTCGCACAGATACGCAGTATTTT CASSPRQGRTDTQYF
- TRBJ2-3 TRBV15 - TGTGCCACCAGCAGTCCCTCGCGAGGTACCACAGATACGCAGTATTTT CATSSPSRGTTDTQYF
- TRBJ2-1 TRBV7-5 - TGTGCCAGAAGCTTAGAGGGGACTATCAACAATGAGCAGTTCTTC CARSLEGTINNEQFF
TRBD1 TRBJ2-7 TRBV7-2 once TGTGCCAGCAGCTACCGGGACAGTTCCTACGAGCAGTACTTC CASSYRDSSYEQYF
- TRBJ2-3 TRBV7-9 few TGTGCCAGCGCGGTTCTCTCAGGGGCCCGGACAGATACGCAGTATTTT CASAVLSGARTDTQYF
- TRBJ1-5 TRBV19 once TGTGCCAGTAGACTGACAGTGATTAGCAATCAGCCCCAGCATTTT CASRLTVISNQPQHF
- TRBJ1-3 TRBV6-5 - TGTGCCAGCAGCCCCGGGGGGGTAAACACCATATATTTT CASSPGGVNTIYF
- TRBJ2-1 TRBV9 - TGTGCCAGCAGCGTAGCCAGTCCCAATGAGCAGTTCTTC CASSVASPNEQFF
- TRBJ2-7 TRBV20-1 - TGCAGTGCAGGGGGTAGTTACGAGCAGTACTTC CSAGGSYEQYF
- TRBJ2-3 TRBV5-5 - TGTGCCAGCAGCTCCGCCCCGACTGCTAGCACAGATACGCAGTATTTT CASSSAPTASTDTQYF
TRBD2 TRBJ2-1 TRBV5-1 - TGCGCCAGCAGCCCCCGACTAGCGGGAGTTACCAATGAGCAGTTCTTC CASSPRLAGVTNEQFF
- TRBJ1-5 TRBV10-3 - TGTGCCGTCACAATAGAAGGCAATCAGCCCCAGCATTTT CAVTIEGNQPQHF
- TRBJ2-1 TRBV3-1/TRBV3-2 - TGTGCCAGCGCCCATGGGGGGAATGAGCAGTTCTTC CASAHGGNEQFF
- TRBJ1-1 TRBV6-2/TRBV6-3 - TGTGCCAGCAGTACCCCAGGGGCCTACATTGAAGCTTTCTTT CASSTPGAYIEAFF
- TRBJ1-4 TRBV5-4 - TGTGCCAGCAGCTCTGACAGAGCAACTAATGAAAAACTGTTTTTT CASSSDRATNEKLFF
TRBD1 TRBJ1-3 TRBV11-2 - TGTGCCAGCAGCTTAACCTTGGGACAGGGTCTCGGAAACACCATATATTTT CASSLTLGQGLGNTIYF
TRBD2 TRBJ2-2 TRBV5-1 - TGCGCCAGCAGCCCCGCCGGGACTAGCGGTAACACCGGGGAGCTGTTTTTT CASSPAGTSGNTGELFF
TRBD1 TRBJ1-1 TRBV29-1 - TGCAGCGGATGCCGGACAGGGGGGAACACTGAAGCTTTCTTT CSGCRTGGNTEAFF
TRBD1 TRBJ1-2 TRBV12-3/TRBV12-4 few TGTGCCAGCAGTTCCGGGACAGACTATGGCTACACCTTC CASSSGTDYGYTF
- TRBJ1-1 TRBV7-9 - TGTGCCAGCAGCTTAGATCTAGTTCAACCGGCTTTCTTT CASSLDLVQPAFF
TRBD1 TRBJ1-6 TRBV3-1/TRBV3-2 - TGTGCCAGCAGCGCCCGTGACAGGGCGGCGGCCCTCCACTTT CASSARDRAAALHF
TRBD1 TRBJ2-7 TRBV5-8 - TGTGCCAGCAGCGTAACAGGGGATCGCCACGAGCAGTACTTC CASSVTGDRHEQYF
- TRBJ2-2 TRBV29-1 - TGCAGCGCCCTTGGTGTGTCGGGTTACGGGGGAAAAGAAGCGAACACCGGGGAGCTGTTTTTT CSALGVSGYGGKEANTGELFF
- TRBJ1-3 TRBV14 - TGTGCCAGCAGCGACTACCAGGGAGGTGGAAACACCATATATTTT CASSDYQGGGNTIYF
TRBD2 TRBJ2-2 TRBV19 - TGTGCCACCTCAAAAGGCGGGGGCACCGGGGAGCTGTTTTTT CATSKGGGTGELFF
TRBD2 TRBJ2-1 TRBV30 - TGTGCCTGGAGTGGGGCGGGAGGTTCCTACAATGAGCAGTTCTTC CAWSGAGGSYNEQFF
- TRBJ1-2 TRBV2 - TGTGCCAGCAGTGAAGCACAGAGGGAAAACTATGGCTACACCTTC CASSEAQRENYGYTF
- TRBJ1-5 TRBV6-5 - TGTGCCTCAATGGCGAGGGGAGGGGATCAGCCCCAGCATTTT CASMARGGDQPQHF
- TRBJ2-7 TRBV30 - TGTGCCTTGAAGATACCGGGACACCTTTTTTTCTCGGCTGGGCAGTACTTC CALKIPGHLFFSAGQYF
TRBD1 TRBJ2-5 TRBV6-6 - TGTGCCAGCAGTCCGATAACGCCGGGGACAGGAGTCGAGACCCAGTACTTC CASSPITPGTGVETQYF
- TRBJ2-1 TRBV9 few TGTGCCAGCAGCACCGGGACAATACTCTACAATGAGCAGTTCTTC CASSTGTILYNEQFF
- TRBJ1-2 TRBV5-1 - TGCGCCAGCAGCTTGGGGTTAGAAAACTATGGCTACACCTTC CASSLGLENYGYTF
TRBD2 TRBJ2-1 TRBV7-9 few TGTGCCAGCCTTTACGGGGGGACTACCTACAATGAGCAGTTCTTC CASLYGGTTYNEQFF
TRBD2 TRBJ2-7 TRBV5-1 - TGCGCCAGCAGCTTGACGGGCAGCGGGAGGATCTCCTACGAGCAGTACTTC CASSLTGSGRISYEQYF
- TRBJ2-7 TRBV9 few TGTGCCAGCAGCCCCCGGGGGATAACTTCCTACGAGCAGTACTTC CASSPRGITSYEQYF
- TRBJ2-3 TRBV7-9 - TGTGCCAGCAGCCCGACACCGGCCCCAGATACGCAGTATTTT CASSPTPAPDTQYF
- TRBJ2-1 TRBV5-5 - TGTGCCAGCTCCTTGGGGCGGAACGCACGGGGTGGGTTCTTC CASSLGRNARGGFF
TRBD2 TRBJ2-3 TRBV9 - TGTGCCAGCAGCGTAGGGGCTAGCGGGTCTGCTAGCACAGATACGCAGTATTTT CASSVGASGSASTDTQYF
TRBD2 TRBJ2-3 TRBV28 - TGTGCCAGCAGTCAAGGGACTAGCGGCTACACAGATACGCAGTATTTT CASSQGTSGYTDTQYF
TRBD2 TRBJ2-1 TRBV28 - TGTGCCAGCAGGGGCGACACAGGGACTAGCGGACCGTCCTACAATGAGCAGTTCTTC CASRGDTGTSGPSYNEQFF
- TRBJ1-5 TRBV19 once TGTGCCAGTAATCAAAGAACACAGGGCAATCAGCCCCAGCATTTT CASNQRTQGNQPQHF
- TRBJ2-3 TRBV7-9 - TGTGCCAGCAGCTTGGGGATGGGAGGCACAGATACGCAGTATTTT CASSLGMGGTDTQYF
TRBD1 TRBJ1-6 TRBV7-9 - TGTGCCAGCAGCTCCCCCGGGACAGGGGCTAGCTCCTATAATTCACCCCTCCACTTT CASSSPGTGASSYNSPLHF
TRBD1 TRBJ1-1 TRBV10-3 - TGTGCCATCAGATGGACAGGGGAAGGGTACACTGAAGCTTTCTTT CAIRWTGEGYTEAFF
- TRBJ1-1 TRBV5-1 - TGCGCCAGCAGCTGGGGGCAGGCTGGCACTGAAGCTTTCTTT CASSWGQAGTEAFF